The 26 T cell receptor beta chains below come from one sample, sequenced in a study of immune evolution from preneoplasia to lung adenocarcinoma. Assay used: immunoSEQ multiplex PCR; TCRdb lists only in-frame clones, some missing. The profile covers 2,000 to 2,500 clones, with 65% to 85% appearing a single time and roughly 4.3% taken by the ten largest. Sequencing was carried out using FFPE lung adenocarcinoma in situ tissue. These receptors were obtained from a person aged 55-80 years with lung adenocarcinoma.

The rearrangement uses TRBV7-9 and TRBJ2-7; D is possibly TRBD1 (6 bases). The length of the CDR3 is 15 residues. Per germline, CDR1 SEHNR and CDR2 FQNEAQ (reference sequence). V lost 1 base and J lost 0, with 10 bases in between. CDR3 nucleotide sequence: TGTGCCAGCAGCTTAGGATTGGGGGCCTCCTACGAGCAGTACTTC. Protein: CASSLGLGASYEQYF.

This clone was recorded only once. The chain uses TRBV15 and TRBJ2-4, with D possibly TRBD1 on 6 matching bases. V shed 6 bases and J shed 5 bases, with 11 bases lying between them. The CDR3 totals 13 residues. Germline values: CDR1 LNHNV, CDR2 YYDKDF (reference sequence). The CDR3 sequence is CATRAWTENIQYF. The CDR3 DNA is TGTGCCACCAGAGCCTGGACAGAAAACATTCAGTACTTC.

For this clone: The sample contains more than one DNA sequence encoding this CDR3. This sequence joins TRBV29-1 and TRBJ2-5, with TRBD1 identical over 7 bases. V gave up 3 bases and J gave up 5 bases; unmatched junction bases: 12. CDR1 is SQVTM, CDR2 ANQGSEA, per germline. CDR3 size: 15 residues. This chain's CDR3 is CSVEDRTGVVETQYF. In DNA, the CDR3 is TGCAGCGTTGAGGACCGAACAGGGGTGGTGGAGACCCAGTACTTC.

This chain links TRBV10-3 with TRBJ2-2, with D perhaps TRBD1 or TRBD2 (5 bases each). The V end was cut by 4 bases, the J end by 2 bases, with 8 bases between. The CDR3 has 14 amino acids. The germline gives CDR1 ENHRY, CDR2 SYGVKD. CDR3 in amino acids: CAISGDGNTGELFF. CDR3 bases: TGTGCCATCAGTGGGGACGGCAACACCGGGGAGCTGTTTTTT.

The rearrangement uses TRBV30 and TRBJ2-2, with TRBD2 as a possible D gene (5 bases). Trimming removed 1 base at V and 3 bases at J, with 15 bases between. The germline gives CDR1 GTSNPN, CDR2 SVGIG (reference sequence). The CDR3 is 16 residues long. Here the CDR3 DNA reads TGTGCCTGGAGTGACCCGCAACTCGGGGACACCGGGGAGCTGTTTTTT. It yields the protein CAWSDPQLGDTGELFF.

This chain links TRBV6-1 with TRBJ1-1, with a possible D match to TRBD1 (5 bases). This CDR3 contains 14 residues. Germline assignment: CDR1 MNHNS and CDR2 SASEGT. Trimming removed 4 bases at V and 0 bases at J, with 9 bases between. The DNA of the CDR3 is TGTGCCAGCAGTGGGGGACGGTTGAACACTGAAGCTTTCTTT. This encodes CASSGGRLNTEAFF.

This clone has only one observation. The chain is built from TRBV7-9 and TRBJ1-2, with 10 bases aligning to TRBD1. The CDR3 has 15 residues. The V gene end was trimmed by 0 bases and the J gene end by 5 bases; junction bases not matched to a gene: 3. Germline-derived CDR1 and CDR2 are SEHNR and FQNEAQ (reference sequence). The CDR3 protein is CASSLAGTGEYGYTF. The CDR3 region has the DNA TGTGCCAGCAGCTTAGCGGGGACAGGGGAATATGGCTACACCTTC.

The chain combines TRBV5-1 with TRBJ2-7; tentative D call: TRBD1 (6 bases). Germline V lookup: CDR1 SGHRS, CDR2 YFSETQ. Trimming pared 4 bases from V and 6 bases from J, leaving 17 bases between. The CDR3 has 14 amino acids. CDR3 in amino acids: CASSQRQAVGEQYF. The CDR3 nucleotides are TGCGCCAGCAGCCAGAGACAGGCGGTTGGCGAGCAGTACTTC. Together with reference TRBV5-1 and TRBJ2-7, the CDR3 gives the full variable domain: KAGVTQTPRYLIKTRGQQVTLSCSPISGHRSVSWYQQTPGQGLQFLFEYFSETQRNKGNFPGRFSGRQFSNSRSEMNVSTLELGDSALYLCASSQRQAVGEQYFGPGTRLTVT.

The chain recombines TRBV11-2 with TRBJ2-3; D unresolved. Trimming shortened V by 3 bases and J by 4 bases, and 14 bases separated the two germline ends. This CDR3 has 15 residues. Germline CDR1 reads SGHAT; CDR2 reads FQNNGV. CDR3: CASSFDPRRADTQYF. DNA for the CDR3: TGTGCCAGCAGCTTCGATCCCCGAAGAGCAGATACGCAGTATTTT.

The chain uses TRBV5-1 and TRBJ1-3; unclear D gene. The CDR3 runs to 14 residues. Per germline, CDR1 SGHRS and CDR2 YFSETQ. Between the trimmed V and J ends, which lost 4 bases and 0 bases, there was a span of 8 bases. The CDR3 DNA is TGCGCCAGCAGCCATGGAAGCTCTGGAAACACCATATATTTT. Encoded protein: CASSHGSSGNTIYF.

This chain joins TRBV5-1 and TRBJ2-1; D remains ambiguous. The ends were cut back, 1 base at V and 3 bases at J, with 8 bases in the middle. The germline CDR1 and CDR2 sequences are SGHRS and YFSETQ. The CDR3 totals 14 residues. The CDR3 here is CASSLSPNYNEQFF. The CDR3 DNA is TGCGCCAGCAGCTTGTCACCGAACTACAATGAGCAGTTCTTC.

This chain links TRBV29-1 with TRBJ2-7, with a tentative D call TRBD1 (5 bases). This CDR3 is built from 14 residues. The germline CDR1 and CDR2 sequences are SQVTM and ANQGSEA. The ends were cut back, 6 bases at V and 3 bases at J, with 18 bases in the middle. The CDR3 DNA reads as TGCAGCGTGGCCCACGACAGCCGGTACTACGAGCAGTACTTC. Translated: CSVAHDSRYYEQYF.

The chain joins TRBV7-3 to TRBJ2-3; 9 bases agree with TRBD2. J lost 6 bases, V lost 2 bases, and 3 bases had no gene match. Germline V lookup: CDR1 SGHTA, CDR2 FQGTGA. There are 14 residues in the CDR3. As DNA, the CDR3 is TGTGCCAGCAGCTTACTAGCGGGGTCGGATACGCAGTATTTT. Residues: CASSLLAGSDTQYF. Filled out from reference TRBV7-3 and TRBJ2-3, the complete variable domain reads GAGVSQTPSNKVTEKGKYVELRCDPISGHTALYWYRQSLGQGPEFLIYFQGTGAADDSGLPNDRFFAVRPEGSVSTLKIQRTERGDSAVYLCASSLLAGSDTQYFGPGTRLTVL.

This clone was seen once. V gene TRBV6-6 combines with J gene TRBJ2-2; no reliable D call. Per germline, CDR1 MNHNY and CDR2 SVGAGI (reference sequence). The CDR3 loop spans 15 amino acids. V was cut by 1 base and J by 0 bases, with 6 bases left in between. The CDR3 here is CASSYWATNTGELFF. In nucleotides, the CDR3 is TGTGCCAGCAGTTACTGGGCGACGAACACCGGGGAGCTGTTTTTT.

CDR3 protein: CAISDDREVGTEAFF. The CDR3 region has the DNA TGTGCCATCAGTGACGACCGGGAGGTAGGCACTGAAGCTTTCTTT. V gene TRBV10-3 combines with J gene TRBJ1-1; D gene unclear. The CDR3 has 15 residues. Germline CDR1 reads ENHRY; CDR2 reads SYGVKD. Trimming shortened V by 3 bases and J by 4 bases, and 15 bases separated the two germline ends.

The CDR3 sequence is CASSQSNSGGKLNEQFF. CDR3 sequence (DNA): TGTGCCAGCAGCCAATCAAATAGCGGGGGGAAACTCAATGAGCAGTTCTTC. The chain links TRBV4-2 to TRBJ2-1, with TRBD2 matching over 10 bases. CDR1 and CDR2 from the germline V gene are LGHNA and YNFKEQ. The CDR3 runs 17 residues. V gave up 2 bases and J gave up 6 bases; unmatched junction bases: 10.

The chain is built from TRBV15 and TRBJ2-5, with TRBD1 matching 8 bases. This CDR3 comprises 15 residues. Germline V CDR1 and CDR2: LNHNV, YYDKDF (reference sequence). V shed 6 bases, J shed 5 bases, and the junction held 11 bases outside the gene matches. The CDR3 DNA follows: TGTGCCACCAGAGTTGGGCAGGGGGCGCGGGAGACCCAGTACTTC. Translating it yields CATRVGQGARETQYF.

A note on this clone: One end of the junction varies from germline; a read error may be responsible. This rearrangement joins TRBV7-7 to TRBJ2-5; D might be TRBD2 (7 bases). Looked up from germline, CDR1 is SSHAT and CDR2 is FNYEAQ (reference sequence). The CDR3 totals 16 residues. The chain's CDR3 is CASSLGQGGDQETQYF. The CDR3 nucleotides read TGTGCTAGCAGCTTAGGCCAAGGGGGGGATCAAGAGACCCAGTACTTC.

The chain couples TRBV10-2 to TRBJ2-5; tentatively, D is TRBD1 or TRBD2 (5 bases each). CDR1 is WSHSY and CDR2 is SAAADI in the germline V gene. The CDR3 loop spans 15 amino acids. Trimming removed 6 bases at V and 3 bases at J, with 17 bases between. This CDR3 reads CASRTGTFLKETQYF. CDR3 DNA: TGCGCCAGCAGGACCGGGACCTTTCTAAAAGAGACCCAGTACTTC.

The rearrangement links TRBV7-6 to TRBJ2-5; possible D gene TRBD2, 6 bases. Germline V gives CDR1 SGHVS, CDR2 FNYEAQ. The CDR3 runs to 15 residues. The V gene lost 2 bases and the J gene lost 5 bases, with 15 bases spanning the gap. The CDR3 protein is CASSLTRLGGETQYF. DNA for the CDR3: TGTGCCAGCAGCTTAACCCGCCTGGGGGGTGAGACCCAGTACTTC.

The chain links TRBV6-1 to TRBJ2-4; either TRBD1 or TRBD2 may fit D (5 bases each). The V gene lost 4 bases and the J gene lost 0 bases, with 7 bases spanning the gap. CDR1 is MNHNS and CDR2 is SASEGT in the germline V gene. This CDR3 comprises 14 residues. The CDR3 protein is CASSAGTAKNIQYF. As DNA, the CDR3 is TGTGCCAGCAGTGCCGGGACAGCCAAAAACATTCAGTACTTC.

The rearrangement links TRBV28 to TRBJ1-2; 8 positions agree with TRBD1. The V gene end was trimmed by 10 bases and the J gene end by 4 bases; junction bases not matched to a gene: 8. Germline lookup yields CDR1 MDHEN and CDR2 SYDVKM. The CDR3 covers 13 residues. As DNA, the CDR3 is TGTGCCACCAGGACAGGGAGTATCTATGGCTACACCTTC. Protein sequence: CATRTGSIYGYTF.

The chain recombines TRBV5-5 with TRBJ2-7; D not resolved. The V end was cut by 2 bases, the J end by 2 bases, with 11 bases between. Germline V lookup: CDR1 SGHKS, CDR2 YYEKEE (reference sequence). The CDR3 runs to 14 residues. The CDR3 DNA follows: TGTGCCAGCAGCTTTGGGCATATGCCCTACGAGCAGTACTTC. Translation: CASSFGHMPYEQYF.

V is TRBV27 and J is TRBJ2-3; D call uncertain. Trimming shortened V by 1 base and J by 2 bases, and 4 bases separated the two germline ends. The V gene's germline CDR1 is MNHEY and CDR2 SMNVEV (reference sequence). The CDR3 has 13 residues. The CDR3 DNA sequence: TGTGCCAGCAGTTTATATGTCACAGATACGCAGTATTTT. This translates into CASSLYVTDTQYF.

There are a few counts of this clone. The chain couples TRBV2 to TRBJ1-1; D is ambiguous. This CDR3 contains 13 residues. In germline, CDR1 is SNHLY, CDR2 FYNNEI. Trimming took 6 bases from V and 4 from J, leaving 12 bases between them. The CDR3 protein is CASSLQLRTEAFF. For the CDR3, the DNA is TGTGCCAGCAGCCTCCAACTTCGCACTGAAGCTTTCTTT.

The chain carries TRBV4-1 and TRBJ1-2; possible D gene TRBD1, 6 bases. Trimming left V 5 bases short and J 0 bases short, with 10 bases between. Germline V CDR1 and CDR2: MGHRA, YSYEKL. The CDR3 loop spans 14 amino acids. The CDR3 loop reads CASSIYRANYGYTF. The CDR3 nucleotides are TGCGCCAGCAGCATATACAGGGCTAACTATGGCTACACCTTC.